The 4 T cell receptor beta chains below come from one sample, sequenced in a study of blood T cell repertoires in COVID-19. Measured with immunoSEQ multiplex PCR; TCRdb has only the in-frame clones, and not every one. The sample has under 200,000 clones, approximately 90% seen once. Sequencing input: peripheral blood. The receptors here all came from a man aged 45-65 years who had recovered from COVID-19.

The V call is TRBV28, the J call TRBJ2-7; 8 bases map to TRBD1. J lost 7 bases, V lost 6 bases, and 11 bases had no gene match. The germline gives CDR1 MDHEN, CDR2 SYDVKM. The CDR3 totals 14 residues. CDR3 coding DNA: TGTGCCAGCAGCTTGCGGCAGGGGGCTAAAGAGCAGTACTTC. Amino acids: CASSLRQGAKEQYF.

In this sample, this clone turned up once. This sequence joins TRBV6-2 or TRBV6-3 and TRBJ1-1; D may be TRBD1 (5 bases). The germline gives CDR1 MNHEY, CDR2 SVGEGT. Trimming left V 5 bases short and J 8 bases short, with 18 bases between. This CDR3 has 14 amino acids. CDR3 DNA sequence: TGTGCCAGCAGTACCCACAGGCCCCCCTGGGAAGCTTTCTTT. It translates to CASSTHRPPWEAFF.

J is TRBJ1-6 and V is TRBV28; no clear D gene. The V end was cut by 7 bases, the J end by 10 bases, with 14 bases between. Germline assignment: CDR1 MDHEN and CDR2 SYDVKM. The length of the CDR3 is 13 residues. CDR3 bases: TGTGCCAGCACGGTACAGATAAACTCACCCCTCCACTTT. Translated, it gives CASTVQINSPLHF.

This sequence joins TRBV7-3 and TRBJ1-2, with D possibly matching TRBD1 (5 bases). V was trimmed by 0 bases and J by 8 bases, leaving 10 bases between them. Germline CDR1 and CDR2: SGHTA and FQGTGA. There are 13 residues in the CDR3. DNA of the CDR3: TGTGCCAGCAGCTTAACAGGGGCAGGGGGCTACACCTTC. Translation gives CASSLTGAGGYTF.